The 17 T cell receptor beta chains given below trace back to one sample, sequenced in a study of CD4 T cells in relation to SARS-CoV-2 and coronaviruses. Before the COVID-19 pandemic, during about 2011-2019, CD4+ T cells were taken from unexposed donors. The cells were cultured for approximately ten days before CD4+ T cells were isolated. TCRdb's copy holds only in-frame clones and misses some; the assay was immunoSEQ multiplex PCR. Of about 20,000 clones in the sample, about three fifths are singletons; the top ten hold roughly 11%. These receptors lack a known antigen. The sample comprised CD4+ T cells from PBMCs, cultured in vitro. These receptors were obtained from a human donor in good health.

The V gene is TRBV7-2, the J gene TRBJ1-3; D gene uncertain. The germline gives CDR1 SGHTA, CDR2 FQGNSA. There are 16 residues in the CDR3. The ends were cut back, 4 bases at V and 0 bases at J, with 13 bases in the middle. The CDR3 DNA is TGTGCCAGCAGCTCGAGGGTTTCCAGCTCTGGAAACACCATATATTTT. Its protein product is CASSSRVSSSGNTIYF.

The CDR3 DNA is TGTGCCAGCGGGCAACCACTCGGTGAAAAACTGTTTTTT. This translates into CASGQPLGEKLFF. The chain combines TRBV6-5 with TRBJ1-4, with D uncertain. CDR1 is MNHEY, CDR2 SVGAGI, per germline. Trimming took 8 bases from V and 7 from J, leaving 14 bases between them. This CDR3 comprises 13 residues.

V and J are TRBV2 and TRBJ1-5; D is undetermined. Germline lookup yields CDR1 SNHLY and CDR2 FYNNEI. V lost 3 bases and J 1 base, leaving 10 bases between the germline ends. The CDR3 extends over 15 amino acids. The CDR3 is CASSEVRRSNQPQHF. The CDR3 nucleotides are TGTGCCAGCAGTGAGGTCAGGAGGAGCAATCAGCCCCAGCATTTT.

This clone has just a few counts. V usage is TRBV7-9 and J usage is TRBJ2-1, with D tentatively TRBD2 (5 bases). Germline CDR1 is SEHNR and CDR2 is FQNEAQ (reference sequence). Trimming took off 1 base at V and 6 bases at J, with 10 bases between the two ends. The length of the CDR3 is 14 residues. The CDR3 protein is CASSLELESNEQFF. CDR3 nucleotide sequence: TGTGCCAGCAGCTTAGAACTAGAGAGCAATGAGCAGTTCTTC.

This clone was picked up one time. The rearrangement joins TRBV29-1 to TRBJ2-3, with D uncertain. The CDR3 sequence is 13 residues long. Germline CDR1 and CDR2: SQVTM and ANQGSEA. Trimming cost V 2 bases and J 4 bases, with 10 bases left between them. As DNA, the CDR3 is TGCAGCGTTGAATCTCTAGTGCCAGATACGCAGTATTTT. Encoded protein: CSVESLVPDTQYF.

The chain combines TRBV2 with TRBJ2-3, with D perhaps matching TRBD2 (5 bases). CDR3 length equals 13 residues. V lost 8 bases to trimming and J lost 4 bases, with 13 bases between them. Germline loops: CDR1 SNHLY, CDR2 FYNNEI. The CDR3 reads CASGGPWADTQYF. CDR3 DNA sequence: TGTGCCAGCGGAGGTCCCTGGGCAGATACGCAGTATTTT. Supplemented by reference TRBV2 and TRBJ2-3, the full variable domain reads EPEVTQTPSHQVTQMGQEVILRCVPISNHLYFYWYRQILGQKVEFLVSFYNNEISEKSEIFDDQFSVERPDGSNFTLKIRSTKLEDSAMYFCASGGPWADTQYFGPGTRLTVL.

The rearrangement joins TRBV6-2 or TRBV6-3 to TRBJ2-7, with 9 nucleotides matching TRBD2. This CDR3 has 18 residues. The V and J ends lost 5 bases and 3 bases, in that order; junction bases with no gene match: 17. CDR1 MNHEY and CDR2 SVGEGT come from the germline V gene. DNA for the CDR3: TGTGCCAGCAGTCCGCCGGTTGGTAGCGGGAGTCAGATCTACGAGCAGTACTTC. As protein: CASSPPVGSGSQIYEQYF.

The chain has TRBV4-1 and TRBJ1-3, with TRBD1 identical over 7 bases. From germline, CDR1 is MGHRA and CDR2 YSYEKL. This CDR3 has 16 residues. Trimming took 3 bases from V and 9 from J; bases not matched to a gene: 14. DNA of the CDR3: TGCGCCAGCAGCCAGAGCCCGGGACAGCCGGGAGGCACCATATATTTT. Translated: CASSQSPGQPGGTIYF.

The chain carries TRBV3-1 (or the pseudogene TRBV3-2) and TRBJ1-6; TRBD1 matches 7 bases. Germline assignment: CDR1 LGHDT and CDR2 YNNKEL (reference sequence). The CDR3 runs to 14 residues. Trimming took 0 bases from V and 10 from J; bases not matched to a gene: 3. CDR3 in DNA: TGTGCCAGCAGCCAAGAGGACAGGACATCACCCCTCCACTTT. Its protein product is CASSQEDRTSPLHF.

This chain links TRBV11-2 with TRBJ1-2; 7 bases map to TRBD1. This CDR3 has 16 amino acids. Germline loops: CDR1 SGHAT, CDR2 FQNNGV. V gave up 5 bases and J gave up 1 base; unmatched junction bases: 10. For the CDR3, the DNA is TGTGCCAGCAGCCCTATCGGACAGGATTATAACTATGGCTACACCTTC. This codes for CASSPIGQDYNYGYTF.

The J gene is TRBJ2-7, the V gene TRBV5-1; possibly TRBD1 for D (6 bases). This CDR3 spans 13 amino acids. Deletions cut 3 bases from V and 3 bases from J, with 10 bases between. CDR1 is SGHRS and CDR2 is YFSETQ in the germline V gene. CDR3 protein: CASSYRTDYEQYF. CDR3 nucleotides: TGCGCCAGCAGCTATCGGACAGACTACGAGCAGTACTTC. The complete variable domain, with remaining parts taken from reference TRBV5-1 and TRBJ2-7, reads KAGVTQTPRYLIKTRGQQVTLSCSPISGHRSVSWYQQTPGQGLQFLFEYFSETQRNKGNFPGRFSGRQFSNSRSEMNVSTLELGDSALYLCASSYRTDYEQYFGPGTRLTVT.

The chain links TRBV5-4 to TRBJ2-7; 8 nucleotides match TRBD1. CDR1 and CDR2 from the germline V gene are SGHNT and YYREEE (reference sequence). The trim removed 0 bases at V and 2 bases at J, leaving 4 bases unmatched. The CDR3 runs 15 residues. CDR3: CASSLAGDRPYEQYF. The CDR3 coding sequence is TGTGCCAGCAGCTTGGCCGGGGACAGGCCCTACGAGCAGTACTTC. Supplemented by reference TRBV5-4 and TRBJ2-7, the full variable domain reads ETGVTQSPTHLIKTRGQQVTLRCSSQSGHNTVSWYQQALGQGPQFIFQYYREEENGRGNFPPRFSGLQFPNYSSELNVNALELDDSALYLCASSLAGDRPYEQYFGPGTRLTVT.

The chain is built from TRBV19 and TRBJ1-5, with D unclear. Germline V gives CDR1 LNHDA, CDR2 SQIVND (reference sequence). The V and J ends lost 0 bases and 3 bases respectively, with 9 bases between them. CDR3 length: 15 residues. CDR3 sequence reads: CASSIEAVNNQPQHF. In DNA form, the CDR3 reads TGTGCCAGTAGTATAGAGGCGGTCAACAATCAGCCCCAGCATTTT.

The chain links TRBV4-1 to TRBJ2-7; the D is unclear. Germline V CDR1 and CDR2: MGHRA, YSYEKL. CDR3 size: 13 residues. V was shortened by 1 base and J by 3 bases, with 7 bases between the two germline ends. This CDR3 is CASSQGRDYEQYF. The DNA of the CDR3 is TGCGCCAGCAGCCAAGGTAGGGACTACGAGCAGTACTTC.

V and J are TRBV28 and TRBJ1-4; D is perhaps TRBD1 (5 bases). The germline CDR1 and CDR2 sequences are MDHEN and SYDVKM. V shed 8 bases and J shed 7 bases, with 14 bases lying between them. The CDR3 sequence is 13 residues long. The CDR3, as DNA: TGTGCCAGCGAGGGGAGTGGGATTGAAAAACTGTTTTTT. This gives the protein CASEGSGIEKLFF.

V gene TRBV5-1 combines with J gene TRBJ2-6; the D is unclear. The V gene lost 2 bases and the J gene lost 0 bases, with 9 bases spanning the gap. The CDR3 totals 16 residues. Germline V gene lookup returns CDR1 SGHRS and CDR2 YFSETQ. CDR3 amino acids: CASSFQQNSGANVLTF. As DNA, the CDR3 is TGCGCCAGCAGCTTTCAGCAAAACTCTGGGGCCAACGTCCTGACTTTC.

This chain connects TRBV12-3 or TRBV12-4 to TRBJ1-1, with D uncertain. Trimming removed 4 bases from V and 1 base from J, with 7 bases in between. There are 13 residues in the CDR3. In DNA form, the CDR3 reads TGTGCCAGCAGTTGGTCAGCGAACACTGAAGCTTTCTTT. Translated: CASSWSANTEAFF.